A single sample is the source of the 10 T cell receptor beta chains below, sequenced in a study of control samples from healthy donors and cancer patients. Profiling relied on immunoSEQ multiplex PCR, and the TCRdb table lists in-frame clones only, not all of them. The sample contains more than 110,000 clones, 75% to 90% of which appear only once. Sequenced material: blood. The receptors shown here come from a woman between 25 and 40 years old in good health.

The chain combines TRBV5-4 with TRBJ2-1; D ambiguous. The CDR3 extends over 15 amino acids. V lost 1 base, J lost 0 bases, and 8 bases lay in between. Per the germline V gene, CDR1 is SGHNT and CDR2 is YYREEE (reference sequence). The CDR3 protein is CASSLFPASYNEQFF. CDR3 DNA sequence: TGTGCCAGCAGCTTGTTCCCAGCCTCCTACAATGAGCAGTTCTTC.

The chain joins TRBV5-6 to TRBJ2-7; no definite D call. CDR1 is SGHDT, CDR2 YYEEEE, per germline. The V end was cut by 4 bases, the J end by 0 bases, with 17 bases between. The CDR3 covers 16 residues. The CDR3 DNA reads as TGTGCCAGCAGCCCCCTCTGGCCGGAGAGCTCCTACGAGCAGTACTTC. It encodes CASSPLWPESSYEQYF.

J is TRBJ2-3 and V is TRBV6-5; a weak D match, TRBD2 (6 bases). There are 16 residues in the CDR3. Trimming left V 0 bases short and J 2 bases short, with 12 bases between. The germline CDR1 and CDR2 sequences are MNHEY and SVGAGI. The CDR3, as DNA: TGTGCCAGCAGTTACTCCTGGGGGGTGAACACAGATACGCAGTATTTT. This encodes CASSYSWGVNTDTQYF.

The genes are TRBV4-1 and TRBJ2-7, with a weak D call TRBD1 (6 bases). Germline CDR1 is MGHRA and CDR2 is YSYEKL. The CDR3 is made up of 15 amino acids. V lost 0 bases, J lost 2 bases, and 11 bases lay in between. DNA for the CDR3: TGCGCCAGCAGCCAAGATAGGACAGAAGCCTACGAGCAGTACTTC. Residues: CASSQDRTEAYEQYF.

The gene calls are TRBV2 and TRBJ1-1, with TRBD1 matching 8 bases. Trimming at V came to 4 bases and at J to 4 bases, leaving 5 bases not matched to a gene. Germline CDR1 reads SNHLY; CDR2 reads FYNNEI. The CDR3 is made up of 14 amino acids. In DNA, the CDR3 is TGTGCCAGCAGTGTGGAACAGGGGGGCACTGAAGCTTTCTTT. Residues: CASSVEQGGTEAFF.

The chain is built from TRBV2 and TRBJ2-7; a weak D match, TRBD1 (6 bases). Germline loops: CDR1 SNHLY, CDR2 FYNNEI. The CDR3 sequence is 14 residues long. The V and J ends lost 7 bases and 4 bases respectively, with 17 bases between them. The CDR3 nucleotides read TGTGCCAGCACGGTCCAGGGGACCCCTTACGAGCAGTACTTC. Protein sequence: CASTVQGTPYEQYF.

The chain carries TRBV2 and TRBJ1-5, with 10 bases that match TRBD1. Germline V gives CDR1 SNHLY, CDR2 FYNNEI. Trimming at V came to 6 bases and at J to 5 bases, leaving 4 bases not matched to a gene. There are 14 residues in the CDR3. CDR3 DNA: TGTGCCAGCAGCCGGGACAGGGGACATCAGCCCCAGCATTTT. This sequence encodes CASSRDRGHQPQHF.

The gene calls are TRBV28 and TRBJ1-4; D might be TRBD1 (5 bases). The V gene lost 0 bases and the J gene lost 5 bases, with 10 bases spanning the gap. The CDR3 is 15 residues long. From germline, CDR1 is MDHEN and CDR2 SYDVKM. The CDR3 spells CASSLWDTVNEKLFF. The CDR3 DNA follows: TGTGCCAGCAGTTTATGGGACACCGTGAATGAAAAACTGTTTTTT.

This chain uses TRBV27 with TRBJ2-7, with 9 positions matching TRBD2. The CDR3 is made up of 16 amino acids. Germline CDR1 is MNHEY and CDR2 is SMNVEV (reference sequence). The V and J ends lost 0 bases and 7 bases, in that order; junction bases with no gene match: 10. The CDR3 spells CASSLSPGTSILEQYF. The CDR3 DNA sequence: TGTGCCAGCAGTTTATCCCCGGGGACTAGCATTTTAGAGCAGTACTTC.

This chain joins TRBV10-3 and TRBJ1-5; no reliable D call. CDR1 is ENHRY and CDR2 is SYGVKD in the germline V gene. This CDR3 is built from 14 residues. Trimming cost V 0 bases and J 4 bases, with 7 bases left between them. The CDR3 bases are TGTGCCATCAGTGAGTCAGGAGGAAATCAGCCCCAGCATTTT. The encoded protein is CAISESGGNQPQHF.